The sequence of this T cell receptor (beta chain) was determined in a study of neurological immune-mediated disorders. This clonotype was seen ten or more times. Its antigen is still unknown. Whole-study findings and limits: None of the CDR3 amino acid sequences of expanded clones recurred across subjects, suggesting private repertoires in all groups. While HTLV-1-associated myelopathy showed the greatest TCR clonal expansion, multiple sclerosis showed the least, falling below healthy controls.

5'RACE with 10-nucleotide random UMIs produced the cDNA. From the 5' RACE reads, TCRdb called clonotypes with MiXCR, one entry per CDR3 protein. Of roughly 32,000 distinct CDR3 sequences detected, 3.8% appear once; the ten largest clones hold around 2%. Stored at -80 C, 2 million PBMCs were the source of the unsorted libraries. CDR1 is SGHTA and CDR2 is FQGNSA in the germline V gene. The V end lost 6 bases, the J end lost 10 bases, and 18 bases lay between the germline ends. This CDR3 contains 13 residues. The sequence came from a man aged 25 to 45 with multiple sclerosis. This chain connects TRBV7-2 to TRBJ1-1; D is unclear. Source material: PBMCs. The chain's CDR3 is CASRQGPVVPAFF. The CDR3 nucleotides read TGTGCCAGCAGACAAGGCCCGGTAGTCCCAGCTTTCTTT.